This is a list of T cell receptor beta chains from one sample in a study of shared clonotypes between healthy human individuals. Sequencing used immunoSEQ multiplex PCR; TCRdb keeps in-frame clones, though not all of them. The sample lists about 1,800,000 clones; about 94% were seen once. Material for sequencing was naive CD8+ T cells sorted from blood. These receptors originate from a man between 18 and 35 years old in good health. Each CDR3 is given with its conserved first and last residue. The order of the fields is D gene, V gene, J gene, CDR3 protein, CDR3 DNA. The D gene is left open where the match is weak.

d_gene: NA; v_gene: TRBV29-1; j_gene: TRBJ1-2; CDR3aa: CSVDWGLRSGYTF; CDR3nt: TGCAGCGTTGATTGGGGCCTACGCTCTGGCTACACCTTC
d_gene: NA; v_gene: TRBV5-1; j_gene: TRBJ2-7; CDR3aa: CASSVADGDQYSYEQYF; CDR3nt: TGCGCCAGCAGCGTCGCAGACGGTGACCAATACTCCTACGAGCAGTACTTC
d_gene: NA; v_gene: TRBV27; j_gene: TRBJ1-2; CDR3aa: CASSWTGSNYGYTF; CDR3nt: TGTGCCAGCAGTTGGACGGGCTCTAACTATGGCTACACCTTC
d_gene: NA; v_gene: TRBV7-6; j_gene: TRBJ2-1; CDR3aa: CASSPMPGESSYNEQFF; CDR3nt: TGTGCCAGCAGCCCGATGCCGGGAGAAAGCTCCTACAATGAGCAGTTCTTC
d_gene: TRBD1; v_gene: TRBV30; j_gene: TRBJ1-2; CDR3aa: CAWSGQANYGYTF; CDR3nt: TGTGCCTGGAGCGGACAGGCGAACTATGGCTACACCTTC
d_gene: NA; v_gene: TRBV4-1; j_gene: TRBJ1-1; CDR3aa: CASSHGAGAVEEAFF; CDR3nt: TGCGCCAGCAGCCACGGAGCGGGGGCTGTTGAGGAAGCTTTCTTT
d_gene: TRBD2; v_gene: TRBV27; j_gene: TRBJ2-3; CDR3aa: CASSLREGGDTQYF; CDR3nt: TGTGCCAGCAGTTTACGGGAGGGTGGAGATACGCAGTATTTT
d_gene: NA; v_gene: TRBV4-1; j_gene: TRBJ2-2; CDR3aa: CASSLSPHWTGELFF; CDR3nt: TGCGCCAGCAGCCTCTCGCCCCATTGGACCGGGGAGCTGTTTTTT
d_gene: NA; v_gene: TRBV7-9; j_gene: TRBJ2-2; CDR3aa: CASSLEWAGELFF; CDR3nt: TGTGCCAGCAGCTTAGAGTGGGCCGGGGAGCTGTTTTTT
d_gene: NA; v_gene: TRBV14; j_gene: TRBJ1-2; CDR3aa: CASSQVGSSNYGYTF; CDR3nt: TGTGCCAGCAGCCAAGTTGGCAGCTCAAACTATGGCTACACCTTC
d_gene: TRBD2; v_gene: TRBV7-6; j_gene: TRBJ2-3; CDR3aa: CASSSRLAGGYTPTDTQYF; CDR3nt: TGTGCCAGCAGCTCCCGACTAGCGGGGGGGTATACTCCCACAGATACGCAGTATTTT
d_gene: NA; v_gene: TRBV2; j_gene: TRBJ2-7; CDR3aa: CASSVGRLYEQYF; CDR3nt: TGTGCCAGCAGTGTAGGACGGCTATACGAGCAGTACTTC
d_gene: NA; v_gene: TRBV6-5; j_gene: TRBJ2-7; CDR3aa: CASSYGPTGNEKYF; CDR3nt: TGTGCCAGCAGTTACGGGCCGACAGGAAACGAGAAGTACTTC
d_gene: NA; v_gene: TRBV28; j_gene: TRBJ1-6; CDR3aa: CASSLIGGSPLHF; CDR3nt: TGTGCCAGCAGTTTAATTGGGGGATCTCCCCTCCACTTT
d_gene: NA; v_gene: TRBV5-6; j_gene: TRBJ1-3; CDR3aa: CASRDEGRKGNTIYF; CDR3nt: TGTGCCAGCAGGGACGAGGGGCGCAAAGGAAACACCATATATTTT
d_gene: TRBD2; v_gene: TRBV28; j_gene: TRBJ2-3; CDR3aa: CASSLRRERTDTQYF; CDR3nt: TGTGCCAGCAGTTTAAGGCGGGAGCGCACAGATACGCAGTATTTT
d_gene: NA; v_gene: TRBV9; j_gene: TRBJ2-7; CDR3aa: CASTNLRGGVCSYEQYF; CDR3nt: TGTGCCAGCACCAACCTGAGAGGGGGGGTTTGCTCCTACGAGCAGTACTTC
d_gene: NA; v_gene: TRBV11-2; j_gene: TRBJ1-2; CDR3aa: CASSFLPGDVNYGYTF; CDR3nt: TGTGCCAGCAGCTTTCTGCCCGGGGACGTAAACTATGGCTACACCTTC
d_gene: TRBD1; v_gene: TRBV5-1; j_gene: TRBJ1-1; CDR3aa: CASSEGQLNTEAFF; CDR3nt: TGCGCCAGCAGCGAGGGACAGTTGAACACTGAAGCTTTCTTT
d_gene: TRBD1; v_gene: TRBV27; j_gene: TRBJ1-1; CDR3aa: CASSLTQGASEAFF; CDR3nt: TGTGCCAGCAGTTTAACACAGGGGGCCTCTGAAGCTTTCTTT
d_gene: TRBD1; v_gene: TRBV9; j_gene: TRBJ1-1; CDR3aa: CASSVVGQGGAEAFF; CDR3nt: TGTGCCAGCAGCGTAGTTGGACAGGGAGGCGCTGAAGCTTTCTTT
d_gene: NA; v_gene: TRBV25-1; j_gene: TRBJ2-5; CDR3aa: CASSDWGEETQYF; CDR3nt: TGTGCCAGCAGTGATTGGGGGGAAGAGACCCAGTACTTC